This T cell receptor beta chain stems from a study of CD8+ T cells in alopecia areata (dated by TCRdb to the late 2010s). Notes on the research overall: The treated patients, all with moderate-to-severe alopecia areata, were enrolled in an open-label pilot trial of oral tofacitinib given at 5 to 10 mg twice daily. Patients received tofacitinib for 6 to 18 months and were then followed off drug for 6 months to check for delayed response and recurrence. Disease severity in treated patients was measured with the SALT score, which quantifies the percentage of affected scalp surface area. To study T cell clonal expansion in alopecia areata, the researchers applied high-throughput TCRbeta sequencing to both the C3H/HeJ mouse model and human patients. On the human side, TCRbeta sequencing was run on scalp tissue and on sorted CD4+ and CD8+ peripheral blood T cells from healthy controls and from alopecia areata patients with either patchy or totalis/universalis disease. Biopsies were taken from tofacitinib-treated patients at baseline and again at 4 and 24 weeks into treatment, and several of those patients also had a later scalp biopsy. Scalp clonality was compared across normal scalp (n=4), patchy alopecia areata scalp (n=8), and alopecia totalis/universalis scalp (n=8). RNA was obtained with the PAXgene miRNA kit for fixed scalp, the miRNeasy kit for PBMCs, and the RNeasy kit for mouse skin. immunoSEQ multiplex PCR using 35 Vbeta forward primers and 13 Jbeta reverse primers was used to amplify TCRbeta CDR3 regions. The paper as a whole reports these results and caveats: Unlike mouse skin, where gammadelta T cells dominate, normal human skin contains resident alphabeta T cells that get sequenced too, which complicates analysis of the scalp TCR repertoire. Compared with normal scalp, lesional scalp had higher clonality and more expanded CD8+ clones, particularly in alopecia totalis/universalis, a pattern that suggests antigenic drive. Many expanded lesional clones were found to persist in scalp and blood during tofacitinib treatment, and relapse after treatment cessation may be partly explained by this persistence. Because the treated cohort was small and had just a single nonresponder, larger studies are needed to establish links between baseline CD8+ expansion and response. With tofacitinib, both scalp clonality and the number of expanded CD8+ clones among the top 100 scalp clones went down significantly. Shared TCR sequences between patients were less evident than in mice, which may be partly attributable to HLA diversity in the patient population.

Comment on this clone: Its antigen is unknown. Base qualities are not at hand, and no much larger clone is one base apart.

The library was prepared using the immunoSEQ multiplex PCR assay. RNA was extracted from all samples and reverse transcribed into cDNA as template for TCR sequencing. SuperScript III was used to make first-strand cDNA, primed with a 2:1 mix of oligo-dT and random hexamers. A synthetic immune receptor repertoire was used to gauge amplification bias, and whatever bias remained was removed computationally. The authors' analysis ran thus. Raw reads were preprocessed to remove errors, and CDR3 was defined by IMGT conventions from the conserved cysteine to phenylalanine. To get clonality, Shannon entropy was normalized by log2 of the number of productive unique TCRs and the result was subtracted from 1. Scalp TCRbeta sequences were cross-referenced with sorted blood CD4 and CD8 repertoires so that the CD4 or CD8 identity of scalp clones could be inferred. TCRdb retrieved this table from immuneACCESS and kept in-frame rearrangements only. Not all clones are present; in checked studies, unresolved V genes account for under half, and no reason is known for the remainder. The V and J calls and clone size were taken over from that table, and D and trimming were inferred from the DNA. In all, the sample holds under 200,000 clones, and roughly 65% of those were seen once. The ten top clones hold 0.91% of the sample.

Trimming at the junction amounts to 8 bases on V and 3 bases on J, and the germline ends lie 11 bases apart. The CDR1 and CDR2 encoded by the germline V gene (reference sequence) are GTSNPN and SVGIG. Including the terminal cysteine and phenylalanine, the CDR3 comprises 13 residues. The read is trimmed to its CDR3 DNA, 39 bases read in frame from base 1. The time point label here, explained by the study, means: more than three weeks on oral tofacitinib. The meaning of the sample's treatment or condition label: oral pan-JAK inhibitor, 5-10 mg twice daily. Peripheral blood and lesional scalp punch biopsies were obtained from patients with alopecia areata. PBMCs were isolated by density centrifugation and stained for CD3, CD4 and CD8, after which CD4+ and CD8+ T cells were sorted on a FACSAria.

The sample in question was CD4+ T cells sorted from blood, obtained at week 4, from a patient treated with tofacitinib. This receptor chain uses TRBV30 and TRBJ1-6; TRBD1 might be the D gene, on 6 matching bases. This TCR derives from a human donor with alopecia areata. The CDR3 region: CATTGFYNSPLHF. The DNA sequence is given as TGTGCCACGACAGGCTTCTATAATTCACCCCTCCACTTT.